This TCR beta chain stems from a study of blood T cell repertoires in COVID-19. This clone was counted once. TCRdb's table, derived via immunoSEQ multiplex PCR, lists solely in-frame clones and lacks some. This table has 130,000 or so clones, around 80% appearing once. The study recruited people aged 18 to 89 years across under 25 US areas. This TCR was sampled from a man aged 40-50 years with acute COVID-19. Sequencing was performed on PBMCs or T cells enriched from blood (not recorded which).

Here the CDR3 DNA reads TGTGCCAGCTCACCACCCGTCCCTAATGAAAAACTGTTTTTT. It yields the protein CASSPPVPNEKLFF. The chain employs TRBV18 and TRBJ1-4; unclear D gene. This CDR3 has 14 residues. The ends were cut back, 0 bases at V and 3 bases at J, with 5 bases in the middle. Per the germline V gene, CDR1 is KGHSH and CDR2 is LQKENI. The variable domain in full, with the rest retrieved from reference TRBV18 and TRBJ1-4, is NAGVMQNPRHLVRRRGQEARLRCSPMKGHSHVYWYRQLPEEGLKFMVYLQKENIIDESGMPKERFSAEFPKEGPSILRIQQVVRGDSAAYFCASSPPVPNEKLFFGSGTQLSVL.